These T cell receptor beta chains were read from a single sample in a study of OX40 agonist ivuxolimab in advanced cancers. The repertoire was sequenced with immunoSEQ multiplex PCR; TCRdb's copy has only in-frame clones and lacks some. The profile shows roughly 50,000 clones, about 86% of them singletons. The source material was CD4+ or CD8+ T cells sorted from blood, sampled in a trial of the OX40 agonist ivuxolimab. These receptors were collected from an adult with an advanced solid tumor such as melanoma, head and neck, liver or kidney cancer. The CDR3 runs from the conserved cysteine through the conserved F or W. The order of the fields is V gene, J gene, D gene, CDR3 protein, CDR3 DNA. The D gene is left open where the match is weak.

TRBV19	TRBJ2-7	.	CASSDRGYEQYF	TGTGCCAGTAGTGACCGGGGCTACGAGCAGTACTTC
TRBV9	TRBJ1-1	.	CASSEPPSVNTEAFF	TGTGCCAGCAGCGAGCCCCCCTCCGTGAACACTGAAGCTTTCTTT
TRBV7-9	TRBJ2-7	TRBD2	CASSSRGGTTYEQYF	TGTGCCAGCAGCTCTCGGGGGGGGACCACCTACGAGCAGTACTTC
TRBV18	TRBJ1-2	.	CASSPDRTAFGYTF	TGTGCCAGCTCACCGGACAGAACGGCGTTCGGCTACACCTTC
TRBV19	TRBJ2-2	.	CASSRDASTGELFF	TGTGCCAGTAGTAGGGACGCGAGCACCGGGGAGCTGTTTTTT
TRBV10-3	TRBJ2-7	TRBD1	CAISESRTGVFRYEQYF	TGTGCCATCAGTGAGTCGAGAACAGGGGTTTTTCGGTACGAGCAGTACTTC
TRBV18	TRBJ1-5	.	CASSPYPAEQPQHF	TGTGCCAGCTCACCATACCCGGCGGAACAGCCCCAGCATTTT
TRBV7-3	TRBJ2-2	.	CASSLGRTNTGELFF	TGTGCCAGCAGCCTGGGACGTACGAACACCGGGGAGCTGTTTTTT
TRBV9	TRBJ2-3	.	CASSVVDSPGTDTQYF	TGTGCCAGCAGCGTAGTCGATTCTCCCGGCACAGATACGCAGTATTTT
TRBV9	TRBJ2-7	.	CASSIDNGQTYEQYF	TGTGCCAGCAGCATAGATAATGGACAGACCTACGAGCAGTACTTC
TRBV7-8	TRBJ1-6	.	CASSLGPGQGVSLHF	TGTGCCAGCAGCTTAGGTCCCGGGCAGGGTGTATCCCTCCACTTT